This entry is about one TCR beta chain. Its cognate antigen is unknown. These data belong to a study of shared clonotypes between healthy human individuals. Study in general: The study enrolled a couple of women and three men aged 18 to 49.

Study-wide results and caveats: Naive CD4 clonotype sharing across a handful of donors was roughly 5%. Large depth notwithstanding, sorted-subset sequencing proved incomplete by rarefaction.

This table comes from immunoSEQ multiplex PCR, and its TCRdb copy is limited to in-frame clones, with some not included. The data hold approximately 1,500,000 clones, with approximately 97% observed a single time. Only Caucasian adults living in Nashville, Tennessee made up the donor group. The source is a man under 40 in good health. The sample consisted of naive CD4+ T cells sorted from blood. Subset in this sample: CD45RA+ positively selected.

Here the CDR3 reads CASSPAHDSLNTEAFF. The CDR3 coding sequence is TGTGCCAGCTCACCGGCACACGACTCTTTGAACACTGAAGCTTTCTTT. The J gene is TRBJ1-1, the V gene TRBV18; unclear D gene. Trimming took 3 bases from V and 0 from J, leaving 14 bases between them. Germline CDR1 is KGHSH and CDR2 is LQKENI. The CDR3 length is 16 residues.